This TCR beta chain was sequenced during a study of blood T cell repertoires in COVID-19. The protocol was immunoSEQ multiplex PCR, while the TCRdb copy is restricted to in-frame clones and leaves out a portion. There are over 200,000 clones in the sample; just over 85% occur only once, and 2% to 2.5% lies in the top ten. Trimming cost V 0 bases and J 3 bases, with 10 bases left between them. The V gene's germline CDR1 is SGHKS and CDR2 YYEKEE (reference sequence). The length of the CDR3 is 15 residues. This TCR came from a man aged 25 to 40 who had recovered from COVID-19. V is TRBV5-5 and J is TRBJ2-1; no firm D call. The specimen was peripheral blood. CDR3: CASSLATDFYNEQFF. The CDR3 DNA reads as TGTGCCAGCAGCTTGGCTACAGATTTCTACAATGAGCAGTTCTTC.